This T cell receptor (beta chain) comes out of a study of blood T cell repertoires in COVID-19. Overall study: Both acute and convalescent COVID-19 samples were obtained from the United States, Italy and Spain. T cells, B-cell-depleted T cells, or PBMCs provided the cDNA or gDNA that served as material.

Germline trimming cut 0 bases from V and 7 bases from J; bases unmatched to any gene: 9. This CDR3 region has 16 residues. CDR1 is LGHNA, CDR2 YSLEER, per germline. Sequenced by immunoSEQ multiplex PCR; TCRdb stores in-frame clones only, minus some. The sample carries 200,000 to 250,000 clones, 70% to 90% recorded once. This chain connects TRBV4-3 to TRBJ1-2; 9 bases are a match to TRBD1. This clonotype was sampled from a young man with active or convalescent COVID-19. The sample comprised peripheral blood. The CDR3 sequence: CASSQERQGGTSGYTF. DNA for the CDR3: TGCGCCAGCAGCCAAGAAAGACAGGGGGGCACTTCTGGCTACACCTTC.